What follows describes a single T cell receptor (beta chain). This sample is drawn from a study of blood T cell repertoires in COVID-19. On the study more broadly: Specimens from acute and convalescent COVID-19 originated in the United States, Italy and Spain. T cells, B-cell-depleted T cells, or PBMCs supplied cDNA or gDNA.

Study processing details: Estimated nucleated cell counts came from reference gene primer amplification. The table came from immunoSEQ multiplex PCR; TCRdb's copy has only in-frame clones and leaves some out. The DNA gave D and trimming, while V, J and clone size come from that table. The sample shows approximately 360,000 clones, 90% of them seen only once. The CDR3 has 14 amino acids. Germline V gene data show CDR1 as SGDLS and CDR2 as YYNGEE. Unmatched junction bases numbered 1, after V lost 4 bases and J lost 0 bases. Sequenced input: peripheral blood. The chain carries TRBV9 and TRBJ2-7; TRBD2 matches 10 bases. The sequence was obtained from a man in his late teens or twenties with active or convalescent COVID-19. The DNA of the CDR3 is TGTGCCAGCAGCTCTAGCGGGGGCTCCTACGAGCAGTACTTC. Its translation: CASSSSGGSYEQYF.